Following are 16 T cell receptor beta chains from one sample sequenced in a study of cytomegalovirus exposure and HLA in healthy donors. Assay: immunoSEQ multiplex PCR; the TCRdb copy retains only in-frame clones and omits some. This table has more than 300,000 clones, 86% appearing once. Specimen: PBMCs. These receptors all stem from a woman under 30 in good health and CMV-seronegative.

J is TRBJ2-5 and V is TRBV4-1; a weak D match, TRBD2 (5 bases). The CDR3 is 14 residues long. The germline V gene has CDR1 MGHRA and CDR2 YSYEKL. Trimming stripped 2 bases from V and 5 bases from J, with 12 bases between. The CDR3 loop reads CASSQTNTGETQYF. In DNA form, the CDR3 reads TGCGCCAGCAGCCAAACTAATACGGGGGAGACCCAGTACTTC.

The chain carries TRBV18 and TRBJ1-1, with a tentative D call TRBD1 (6 bases). The CDR3 runs 13 residues. Germline-derived CDR1 and CDR2 are KGHSH and LQKENI. V was cut by 4 bases and J by 4 bases, with 10 bases left in between. DNA for the CDR3: TGTGCCAGCTCACTGGGGGCTGGCACTGAAGCTTTCTTT. It specifies CASSLGAGTEAFF.

The rearrangement uses TRBV30 and TRBJ2-7, with D maybe TRBD2 (5 bases). CDR1 is GTSNPN, CDR2 SVGIG, per germline (reference sequence). CDR3 size: 13 residues. Trimming shortened V by 8 bases and J by 3 bases, and 17 bases separated the two germline ends. The CDR3, as DNA: TGTGCCCATCGTCCAGGCGGGCGCTACGAGCAGTACTTC. It translates to CAHRPGGRYEQYF.

This chain uses TRBV29-1 with TRBJ1-1, with 7 bases aligning to TRBD1. Trimming removed 6 bases from V and 2 bases from J; junction bases left unmatched: 9. This CDR3 has 14 amino acids. Per germline, CDR1 SQVTM and CDR2 ANQGSEA. The DNA of the CDR3 is TGCAGCGTCAAAGACAGGGCGAGAAACACTGAAGCTTTCTTT. Its translation: CSVKDRARNTEAFF.

This rearrangement joins TRBV4-1 to TRBJ2-1, with D perhaps TRBD1 (6 bases). V lost 1 base and J 10 bases, leaving 14 bases between the germline ends. The germline V gene encodes CDR1 MGHRA and CDR2 YSYEKL. CDR3 size: 14 residues. The DNA for the CDR3 is TGCGCCAGCAGCCAAGTTACTCTGAGGGGGGAGCAGTTCTTC. Translating gives CASSQVTLRGEQFF.

This clone appeared a single time. V usage is TRBV7-9 and J usage is TRBJ1-2; D uncertain. V lost 1 base, J lost 5 bases, and 8 bases lay in between. The CDR3 length is 13 residues. Looked up from germline, CDR1 is SEHNR and CDR2 is FQNEAQ (reference sequence). CDR3 DNA sequence: TGTGCCAGCAGCTTAGAGGCAGGTTATGGCTACACCTTC. Translation: CASSLEAGYGYTF.

The chain has TRBV2 and TRBJ2-7, with D perhaps matching TRBD2 (5 bases). Trimming pared 8 bases from V and 4 bases from J, leaving 9 bases between. CDR1 and CDR2 (germline): SNHLY, FYNNEI. The CDR3 is made up of 11 amino acids. The CDR3 nucleotides are TGTGCCAGCCAGAGGGATTACGAGCAGTACTTC. Translation: CASQRDYEQYF.

V is TRBV13 and J is TRBJ2-7; the match to TRBD2 covers 13 bases. The V gene end was trimmed by 3 bases and the J gene end by 2 bases; junction bases not matched to a gene: 4. The length of the CDR3 is 16 residues. Germline-derived CDR1 and CDR2 are PRHDT and FYEKMQ (reference sequence). The CDR3 DNA reads TGTGCCAGCAGCTTCCGACTAGCGGGGGGCACCTACGAGCAGTACTTC. It specifies CASSFRLAGGTYEQYF.

The chain couples TRBV2 to TRBJ1-5, with D maybe TRBD1 (5 bases). There are 15 residues in the CDR3. The V gene lost 7 bases and the J gene lost 3 bases, with 16 bases spanning the gap. CDR1 is SNHLY, CDR2 FYNNEI, per germline. The CDR3 protein is CASTIDSRTNQPQHF. In nucleotides, the CDR3 is TGTGCCAGCACAATCGACAGTCGTACCAATCAGCCCCAGCATTTT.

This chain joins TRBV30 and TRBJ2-7; D not resolved. The V end lost 0 bases, the J end lost 5 bases, and 11 bases lay between the germline ends. Germline-derived CDR1 and CDR2 are GTSNPN and SVGIG (reference sequence). This CDR3 has 13 residues. The chain's CDR3 is CAWSVLRVHEQYF. CDR3 DNA: TGTGCCTGGAGTGTACTCCGGGTCCACGAGCAGTACTTC.

The gene calls are TRBV6-5 and TRBJ2-1; the match to TRBD2 covers 8 bases. Per the germline V gene, CDR1 is MNHEY and CDR2 is SVGAGI. V lost 3 bases, J lost 10 bases, and 11 bases stayed unmatched. This CDR3 region has 15 residues. CDR3 sequence (DNA): TGTGCCAGCAGTTATGTAGCGGCGGGAGGTCAGGAGCAGTTCTTC. This sequence encodes CASSYVAAGGQEQFF.

V and J are TRBV7-2 and TRBJ1-2; D gene unclear. Germline V gene data show CDR1 as SGHTA and CDR2 as FQGNSA. The V end lost 1 base, the J end lost 4 bases, and 7 bases lay between the germline ends. The CDR3 totals 13 residues. CDR3 residues: CASSLESGYGYTF. The CDR3 nucleotides read TGTGCCAGCAGCTTAGAGTCGGGCTATGGCTACACCTTC.

V gene TRBV4-1 combines with J gene TRBJ1-2; D is ambiguous. Germline V CDR1 and CDR2: MGHRA, YSYEKL. The CDR3 loop spans 13 amino acids. V was shortened by 3 bases and J by 8 bases, with 13 bases between the two germline ends. The CDR3 is CASSQRVREGYTF. The CDR3 bases are TGCGCCAGCAGCCAGAGGGTTAGGGAAGGCTACACCTTC.

This chain links TRBV6-1 with TRBJ1-5, with D unclear. The V gene lost 2 bases and the J gene lost 0 bases, with 20 bases spanning the gap. CDR3 length: 19 residues. Per germline, CDR1 MNHNS and CDR2 SASEGT. DNA for the CDR3: TGTGCCAGCAGTGAATGGCGGAAGACGGAGCTTTATAGCAATCAGCCCCAGCATTTT. Translated: CASSEWRKTELYSNQPQHF.

J is TRBJ1-1 and V is TRBV5-4; D possibly corresponds to TRBD1 (6 bases). The ends were cut back, 5 bases at V and 1 base at J, with 12 bases in the middle. This CDR3 region has 14 residues. Germline V gene lookup returns CDR1 SGHNT and CDR2 YYREEE (reference sequence). DNA for the CDR3: TGTGCCAGCAGGGCAAACAGGGAGAACACTGAAGCTTTCTTT. Protein product: CASRANRENTEAFF. The complete variable domain, with remaining parts taken from reference TRBV5-4 and TRBJ1-1, reads ETGVTQSPTHLIKTRGQQVTLRCSSQSGHNTVSWYQQALGQGPQFIFQYYREEENGRGNFPPRFSGLQFPNYSSELNVNALELDDSALYLCASRANRENTEAFFGQGTRLTVV.

The genes are TRBV15 and TRBJ2-7; tentative D call: TRBD1 (5 bases). The germline V gene encodes CDR1 LNHNV and CDR2 YYDKDF (reference sequence). This CDR3 comprises 13 residues. V lost 2 bases and J 2 bases, leaving 7 bases between the germline ends. The DNA of the CDR3 is TGTGCCACCAGCAGATTACAGGCCTACGAGCAGTACTTC. Protein: CATSRLQAYEQYF.